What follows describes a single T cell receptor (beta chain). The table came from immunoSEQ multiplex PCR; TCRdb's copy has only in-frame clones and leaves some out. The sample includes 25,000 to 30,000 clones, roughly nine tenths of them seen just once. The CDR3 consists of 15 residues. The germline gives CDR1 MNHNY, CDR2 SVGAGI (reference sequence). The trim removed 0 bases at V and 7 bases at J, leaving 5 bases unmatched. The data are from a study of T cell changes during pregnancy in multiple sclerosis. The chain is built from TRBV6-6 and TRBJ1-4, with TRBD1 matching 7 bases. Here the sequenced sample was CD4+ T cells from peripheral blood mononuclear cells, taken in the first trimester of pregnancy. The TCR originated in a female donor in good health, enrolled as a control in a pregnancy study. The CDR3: CASSYSGRDSEKLFF. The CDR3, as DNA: TGTGCCAGCAGTTACTCGGGCAGGGACAGTGAAAAACTGTTTTTT.